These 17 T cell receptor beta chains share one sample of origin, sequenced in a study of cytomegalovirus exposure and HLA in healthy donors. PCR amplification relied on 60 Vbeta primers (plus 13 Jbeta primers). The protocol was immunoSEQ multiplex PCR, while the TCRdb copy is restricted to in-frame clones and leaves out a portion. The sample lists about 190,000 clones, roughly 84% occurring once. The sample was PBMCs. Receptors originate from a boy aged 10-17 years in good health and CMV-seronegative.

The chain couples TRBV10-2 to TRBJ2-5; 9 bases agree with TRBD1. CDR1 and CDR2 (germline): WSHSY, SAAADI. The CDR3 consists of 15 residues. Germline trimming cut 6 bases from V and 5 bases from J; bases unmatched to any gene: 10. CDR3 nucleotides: TGCGCCAGCAGAGACCCGACAGGGGGGTCGGAGACCCAGTACTTC. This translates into CASRDPTGGSETQYF.

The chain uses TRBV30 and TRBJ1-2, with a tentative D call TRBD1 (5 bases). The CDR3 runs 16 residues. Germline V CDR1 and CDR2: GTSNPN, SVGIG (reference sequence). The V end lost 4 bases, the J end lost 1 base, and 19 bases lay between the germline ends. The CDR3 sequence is CAWTYGGVPLNYGYTF. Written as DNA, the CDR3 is TGTGCCTGGACCTACGGGGGGGTGCCGCTTAACTATGGCTACACCTTC.

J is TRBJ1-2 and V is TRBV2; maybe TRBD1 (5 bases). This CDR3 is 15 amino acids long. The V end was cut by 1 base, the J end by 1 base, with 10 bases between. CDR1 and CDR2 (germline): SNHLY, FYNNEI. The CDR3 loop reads CASSEGLGVNYGYTF. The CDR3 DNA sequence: TGTGCCAGCAGTGAAGGCTTAGGGGTTAACTATGGCTACACCTTC.

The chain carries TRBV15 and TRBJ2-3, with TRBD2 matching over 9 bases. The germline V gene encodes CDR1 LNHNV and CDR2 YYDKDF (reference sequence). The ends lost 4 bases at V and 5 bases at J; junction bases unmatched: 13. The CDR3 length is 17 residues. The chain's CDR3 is CATSTRGGAGGRDTQYF. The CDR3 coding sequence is TGTGCCACCAGCACCCGAGGGGGAGCGGGAGGTCGAGATACGCAGTATTTT.

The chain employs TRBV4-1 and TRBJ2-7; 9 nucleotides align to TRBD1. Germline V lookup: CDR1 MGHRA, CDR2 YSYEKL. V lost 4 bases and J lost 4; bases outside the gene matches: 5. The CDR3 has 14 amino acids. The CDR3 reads CASSPDRGPYEQYF. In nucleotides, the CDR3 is TGCGCCAGCAGCCCGGACAGGGGACCTTACGAGCAGTACTTC.

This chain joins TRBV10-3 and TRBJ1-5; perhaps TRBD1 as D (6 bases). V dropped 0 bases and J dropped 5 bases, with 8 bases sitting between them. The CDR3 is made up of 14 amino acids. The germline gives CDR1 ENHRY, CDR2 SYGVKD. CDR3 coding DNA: TGTGCCATCAGTGAGTCAGGGGGACATCAGCCCCAGCATTTT. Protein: CAISESGGHQPQHF.

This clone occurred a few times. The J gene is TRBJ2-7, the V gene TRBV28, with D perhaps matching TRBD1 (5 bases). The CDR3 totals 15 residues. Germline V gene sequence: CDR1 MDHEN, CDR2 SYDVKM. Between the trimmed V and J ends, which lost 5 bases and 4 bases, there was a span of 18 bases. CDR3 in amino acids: CASSPTSPGRYEQYF. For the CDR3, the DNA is TGTGCCAGCAGTCCCACTTCCCCAGGGCGATACGAGCAGTACTTC.

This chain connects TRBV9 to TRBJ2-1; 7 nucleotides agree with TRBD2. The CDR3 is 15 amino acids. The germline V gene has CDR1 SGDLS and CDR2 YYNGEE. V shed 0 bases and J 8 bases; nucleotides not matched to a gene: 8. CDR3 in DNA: TGTGCCAGCAGCGTAGCTGATAGCGGGCGGGATGAGCAGTTCTTC. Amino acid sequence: CASSVADSGRDEQFF.

In nucleotides, the CDR3 is TGCGCCAGCAGCTCCCGGGACAGGGGGCAAGAGACCCAGTACTTC. It is translated as CASSSRDRGQETQYF. The V gene is TRBV5-1, the J gene TRBJ2-5; 11 bases map to TRBD1. This CDR3 has 15 residues. CDR1 and CDR2 (germline): SGHRS, YFSETQ. Trimming removed 3 bases from V and 2 bases from J; junction bases left unmatched: 3.

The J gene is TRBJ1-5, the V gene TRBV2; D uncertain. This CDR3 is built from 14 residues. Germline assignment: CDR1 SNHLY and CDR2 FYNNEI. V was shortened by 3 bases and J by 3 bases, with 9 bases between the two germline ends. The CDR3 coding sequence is TGTGCCAGCAGTGATGTGTCATCCAATCAGCCCCAGCATTTT. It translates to CASSDVSSNQPQHF.

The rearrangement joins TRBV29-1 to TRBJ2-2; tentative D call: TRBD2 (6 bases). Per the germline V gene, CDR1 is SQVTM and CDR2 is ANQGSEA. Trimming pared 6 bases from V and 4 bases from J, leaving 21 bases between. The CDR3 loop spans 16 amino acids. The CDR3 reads CSVSDRNRGVTGELFF. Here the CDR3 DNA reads TGCAGCGTCTCAGATAGAAACCGCGGGGTCACCGGGGAGCTGTTTTTT.

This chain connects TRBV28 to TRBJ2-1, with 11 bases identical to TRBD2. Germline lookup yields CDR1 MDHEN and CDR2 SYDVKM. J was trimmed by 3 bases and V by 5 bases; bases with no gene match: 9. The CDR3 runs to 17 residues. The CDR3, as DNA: TGTGCCAGCAGTACGCTTAGCGGGAGGGCCCTCTACAATGAGCAGTTCTTC. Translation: CASSTLSGRALYNEQFF.

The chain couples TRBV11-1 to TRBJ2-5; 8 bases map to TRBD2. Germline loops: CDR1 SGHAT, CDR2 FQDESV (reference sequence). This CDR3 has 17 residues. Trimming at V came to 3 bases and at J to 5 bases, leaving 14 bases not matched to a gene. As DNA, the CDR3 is TGTGCCAGCAGCTTCTCGGGGTCTAGCGGGCTGGGGGAGACCCAGTACTTC. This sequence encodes CASSFSGSSGLGETQYF.

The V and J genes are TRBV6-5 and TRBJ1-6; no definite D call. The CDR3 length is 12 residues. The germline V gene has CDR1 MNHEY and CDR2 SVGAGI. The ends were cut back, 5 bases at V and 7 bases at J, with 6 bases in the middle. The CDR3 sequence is CASSIGNSPLHF. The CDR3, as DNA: TGTGCCAGCAGTATTGGCAATTCACCCCTCCACTTT.

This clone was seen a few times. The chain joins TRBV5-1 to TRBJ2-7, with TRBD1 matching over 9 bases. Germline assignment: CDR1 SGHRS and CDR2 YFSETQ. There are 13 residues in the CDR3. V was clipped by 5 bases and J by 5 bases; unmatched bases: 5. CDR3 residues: CASSGQGIDEQYF. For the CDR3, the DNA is TGCGCCAGCAGTGGACAGGGGATCGACGAGCAGTACTTC.

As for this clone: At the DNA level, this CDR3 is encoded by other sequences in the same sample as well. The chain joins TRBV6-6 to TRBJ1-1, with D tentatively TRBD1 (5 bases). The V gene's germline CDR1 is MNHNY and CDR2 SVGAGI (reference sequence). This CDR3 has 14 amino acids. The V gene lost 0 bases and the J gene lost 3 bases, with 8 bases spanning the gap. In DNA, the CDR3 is TGTGCCAGCAGTTACTCGGGGGGGGACACTGAAGCTTTCTTT. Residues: CASSYSGGDTEAFF.

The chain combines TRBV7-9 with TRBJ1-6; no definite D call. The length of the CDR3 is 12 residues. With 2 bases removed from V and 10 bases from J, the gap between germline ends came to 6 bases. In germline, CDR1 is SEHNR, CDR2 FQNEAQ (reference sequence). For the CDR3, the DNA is TGTGCCAGCAGCTTAAATTCGTCACCCCTCCACTTT. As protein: CASSLNSSPLHF.